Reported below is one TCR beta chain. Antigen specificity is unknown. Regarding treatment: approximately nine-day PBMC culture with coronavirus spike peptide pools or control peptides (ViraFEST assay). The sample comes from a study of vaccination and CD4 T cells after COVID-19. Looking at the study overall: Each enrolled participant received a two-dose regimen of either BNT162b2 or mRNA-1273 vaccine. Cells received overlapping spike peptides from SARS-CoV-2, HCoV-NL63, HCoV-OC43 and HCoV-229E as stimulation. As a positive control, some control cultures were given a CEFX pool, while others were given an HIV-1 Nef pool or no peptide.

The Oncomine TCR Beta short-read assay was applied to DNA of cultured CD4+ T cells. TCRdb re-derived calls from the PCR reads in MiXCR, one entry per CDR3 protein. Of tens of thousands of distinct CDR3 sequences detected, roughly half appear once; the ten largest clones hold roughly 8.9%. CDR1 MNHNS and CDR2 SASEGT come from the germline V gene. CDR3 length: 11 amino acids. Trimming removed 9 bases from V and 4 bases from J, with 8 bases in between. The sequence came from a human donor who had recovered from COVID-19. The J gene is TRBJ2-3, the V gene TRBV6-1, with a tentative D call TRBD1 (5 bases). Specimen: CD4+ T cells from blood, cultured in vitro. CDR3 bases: TGTGCCAGGACAGCTGCAGATACGCAGTATTTT. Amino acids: CARTAADTQYF.